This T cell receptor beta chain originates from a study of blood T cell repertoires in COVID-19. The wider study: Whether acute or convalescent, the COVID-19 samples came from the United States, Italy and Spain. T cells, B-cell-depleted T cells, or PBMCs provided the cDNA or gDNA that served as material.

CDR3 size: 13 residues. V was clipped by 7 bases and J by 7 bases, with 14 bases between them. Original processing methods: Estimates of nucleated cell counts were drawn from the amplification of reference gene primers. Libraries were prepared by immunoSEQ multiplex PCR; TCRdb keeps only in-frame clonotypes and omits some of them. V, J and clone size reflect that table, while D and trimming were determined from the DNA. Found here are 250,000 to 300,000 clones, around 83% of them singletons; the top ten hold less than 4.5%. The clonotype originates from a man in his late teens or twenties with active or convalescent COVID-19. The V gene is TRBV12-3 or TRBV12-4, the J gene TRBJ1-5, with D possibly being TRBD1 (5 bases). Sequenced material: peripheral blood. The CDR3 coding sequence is TGTGCCAGCAACCTGGGGGAGGAGCAGCCCCAGCATTTT. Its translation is CASNLGEEQPQHF.